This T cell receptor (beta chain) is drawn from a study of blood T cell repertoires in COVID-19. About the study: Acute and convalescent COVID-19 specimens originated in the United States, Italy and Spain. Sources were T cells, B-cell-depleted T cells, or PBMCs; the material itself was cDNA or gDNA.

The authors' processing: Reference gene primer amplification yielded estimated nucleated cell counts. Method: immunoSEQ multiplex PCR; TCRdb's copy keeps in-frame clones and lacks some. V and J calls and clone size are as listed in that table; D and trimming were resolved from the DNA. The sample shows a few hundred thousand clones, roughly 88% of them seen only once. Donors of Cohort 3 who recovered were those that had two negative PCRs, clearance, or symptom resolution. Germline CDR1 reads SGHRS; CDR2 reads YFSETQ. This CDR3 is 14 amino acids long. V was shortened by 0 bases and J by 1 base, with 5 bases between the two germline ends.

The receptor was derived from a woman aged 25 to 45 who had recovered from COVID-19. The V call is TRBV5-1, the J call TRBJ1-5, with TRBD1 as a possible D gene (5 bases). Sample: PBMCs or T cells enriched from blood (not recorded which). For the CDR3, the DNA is TGCGCCAGCAGCTTGGAGGGGAGCAATCAGCCCCAGCATTTT. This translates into CASSLEGSNQPQHF.